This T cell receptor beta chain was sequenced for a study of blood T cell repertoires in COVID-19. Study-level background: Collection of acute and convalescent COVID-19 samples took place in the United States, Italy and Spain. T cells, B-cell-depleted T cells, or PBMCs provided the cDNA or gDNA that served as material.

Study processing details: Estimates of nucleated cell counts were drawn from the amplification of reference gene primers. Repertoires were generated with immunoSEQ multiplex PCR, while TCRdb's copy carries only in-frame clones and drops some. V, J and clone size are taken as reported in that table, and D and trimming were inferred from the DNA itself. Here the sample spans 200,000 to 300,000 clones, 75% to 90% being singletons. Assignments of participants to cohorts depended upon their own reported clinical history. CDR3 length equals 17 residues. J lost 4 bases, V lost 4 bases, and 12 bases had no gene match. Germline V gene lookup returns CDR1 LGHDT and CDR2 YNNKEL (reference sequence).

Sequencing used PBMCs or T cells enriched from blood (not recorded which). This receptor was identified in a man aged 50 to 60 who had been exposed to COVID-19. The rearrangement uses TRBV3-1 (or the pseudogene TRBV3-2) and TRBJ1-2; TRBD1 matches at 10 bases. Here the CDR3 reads CASSRRERQGAFYGYTF. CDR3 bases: TGTGCCAGCAGCCGTAGAGAGAGACAGGGGGCTTTCTATGGCTACACCTTC.